These 27 T cell receptor beta chains share one sample of origin, sequenced in a study of cytomegalovirus exposure and HLA in healthy donors. Primers included in the PCR were 60 Vbeta and 13 Jbeta primers. Produced via immunoSEQ multiplex PCR; TCRdb's table is partial and in-frame only. Here the sample spans over 150,000 clones, about 90% being singletons. Sequences were obtained from PBMCs. Receptors were obtained from a girl under two years old in good health and CMV-seronegative.

This sequence joins TRBV30 and TRBJ1-5, with D unclear. The germline CDR1 and CDR2 sequences are GTSNPN and SVGIG (reference sequence). The CDR3 extends over 12 amino acids. Deletions cut 5 bases from V and 4 bases from J, with 9 bases between. The CDR3 bases are TGTGCCTGGGGAGGTGGGAATCAGCCCCAGCATTTT. It codes for CAWGGGNQPQHF.

The rearrangement joins TRBV7-2 to TRBJ2-7; the match to TRBD1 covers 7 bases. The CDR3 runs to 16 residues. CDR1 and CDR2 from the germline V gene are SGHTA and FQGNSA. V was pared by 2 bases and J by 0 bases, with 7 bases of the junction left unmatched. The CDR3: CASSLIWTGPSYEQYF. The DNA of the CDR3 is TGTGCCAGCAGCTTAATCTGGACAGGACCCTCCTACGAGCAGTACTTC.

In this sample, this clone turned up a few times. The chain joins TRBV2 to TRBJ2-5, with a weak D call TRBD2 (6 bases). Germline V lookup: CDR1 SNHLY, CDR2 FYNNEI. V gave up 4 bases and J gave up 5 bases, with 23 bases separating them. The CDR3 is 17 amino acids. The CDR3 sequence: CASSGYGVTKRAETQYF. The CDR3 DNA follows: TGTGCCAGCAGTGGCTATGGCGTAACCAAGCGGGCGGAGACCCAGTACTTC.

The chain employs TRBV10-3 and TRBJ2-5; D possibly corresponds to TRBD2 (6 bases). V gave up 6 bases and J gave up 1 base, with 9 bases separating them. Germline CDR1 reads ENHRY; CDR2 reads SYGVKD. This CDR3 contains 13 residues. The CDR3 protein is CAISGGLQETQYF. As DNA, the CDR3 is TGTGCCATCAGCGGAGGGCTCCAAGAGACCCAGTACTTC.

The rearrangement joins TRBV5-1 to TRBJ2-1, with D perhaps matching TRBD2 (7 bases). V was clipped by 4 bases and J by 7 bases, with 18 bases between them. The CDR3 runs 15 residues. Germline CDR1 is SGHRS and CDR2 is YFSETQ. In DNA, the CDR3 is TGCGCCAGCAGCCGGGGGGCTAGTAGAGGGAATGAGCAGTTCTTC. Translating it yields CASSRGASRGNEQFF. The full variable domain, with the rest looked up from reference TRBV5-1 and TRBJ2-1, is KAGVTQTPRYLIKTRGQQVTLSCSPISGHRSVSWYQQTPGQGLQFLFEYFSETQRNKGNFPGRFSGRQFSNSRSEMNVSTLELGDSALYLCASSRGASRGNEQFFGPGTRLTVL.

This chain uses TRBV18 with TRBJ2-7; 10 nucleotides line up with TRBD2. Germline V gene data show CDR1 as KGHSH and CDR2 as LQKENI. The V gene end was trimmed by 4 bases and the J gene end by 4 bases; junction bases not matched to a gene: 1. The CDR3 is made up of 13 amino acids. The CDR3 bases are TGTGCCAGCTCACAGCGGGAGGGATACGAGCAGTACTTC. Amino acid sequence: CASSQREGYEQYF.

V gene TRBV7-8 combines with J gene TRBJ2-7, with D tentatively TRBD1 (5 bases). V was pared by 0 bases and J by 2 bases, with 14 bases between. The CDR3 covers 16 residues. In germline, CDR1 is SGHVS, CDR2 FQNEAQ. CDR3 sequence: CASSLASTDKTYEQYF. CDR3 sequence (DNA): TGTGCCAGCAGCTTAGCCTCGACAGACAAGACCTACGAGCAGTACTTC.

The V gene is TRBV7-9, the J gene TRBJ2-1; 11 bases are shared with TRBD2. Germline CDR1 is SEHNR and CDR2 is FQNEAQ (reference sequence). The CDR3 sequence is 17 residues long. After removal of 5 bases from V and 4 bases from J, the junction contained 10 bases not matched to a gene. The DNA for the CDR3 is TGTGCCAGCAGCGCCCAACTAGCGGGAGTTGTGTACAATGAGCAGTTCTTC. This codes for CASSAQLAGVVYNEQFF.

V gene TRBV6-1 combines with J gene TRBJ1-2, with a possible D match to TRBD1 (6 bases). Germline CDR1 and CDR2: MNHNS and SASEGT. Trimming took off 10 bases at V and 8 bases at J, with 20 bases between the two ends. This CDR3 has 13 amino acids. CDR3 nucleotides: TGTGCCATCCGCAGGGGTTCCGGAAGGGGCTACACCTTC. This gives the protein CAIRRGSGRGYTF.

The chain uses TRBV10-3 and TRBJ1-1, with 9 bases aligning to TRBD1. In germline, CDR1 is ENHRY, CDR2 SYGVKD. The CDR3 is 13 amino acids. The ends lost 7 bases at V and 4 bases at J; junction bases unmatched: 4. The CDR3 loop reads CAIIPTGGTEAFF. As DNA, the CDR3 is TGTGCCATCATTCCGACAGGGGGCACTGAAGCTTTCTTT.

The CDR3 bases are TGTGCCAGCAGCGGGGGGGGCAATCAGCCCCAGCATTTT. This translates into CASSGGGNQPQHF. The chain couples TRBV5-5 to TRBJ1-5, with a weak D call TRBD1 (5 bases). The V and J ends lost 4 bases and 2 bases respectively, with 7 bases between them. The V gene's germline CDR1 is SGHKS and CDR2 YYEKEE (reference sequence). This CDR3 has 13 residues.

The chain is built from TRBV15 and TRBJ2-7; the D gene is possibly TRBD1 (6 bases). CDR1 LNHNV and CDR2 YYDKDF come from the germline V gene (reference sequence). Trimming left V 0 bases short and J 1 base short, with 10 bases between. The CDR3 spans 15 residues. The CDR3 sequence is CATSRDKGDSYEQYF. The DNA of the CDR3 is TGTGCCACCAGCAGAGATAAGGGGGATTCCTACGAGCAGTACTTC.

The CDR3 DNA follows: TGTGCCAGCAGTCGCCCGACTAGCGGGAGATACGAGCAGTACTTC. Amino acids: CASSRPTSGRYEQYF. The chain recombines TRBV27 with TRBJ2-7; 12 nucleotides agree with TRBD2. The CDR3 loop spans 15 amino acids. Trimming at V came to 5 bases and at J to 4 bases, leaving 6 bases not matched to a gene. The germline gives CDR1 MNHEY, CDR2 SMNVEV (reference sequence).

This clone has just a few counts. The chain combines TRBV7-9 with TRBJ2-1; TRBD2 matches 13 bases. Germline CDR1 SEHNR, CDR2 FQNEAQ (reference sequence). The length of the CDR3 is 17 residues. With V trimmed by 6 bases and J by 4 bases, 9 bases remained unmatched. CDR3 bases: TGTGCCAGCAGTCAGACTAGCGGGGGGCCGAAATACAATGAGCAGTTCTTC. It yields the protein CASSQTSGGPKYNEQFF.

The gene calls are TRBV21-1 and TRBJ1-5. TRBV21-1 is a pseudogene segment. The CDR3 covers 20 residues. The CDR3 nucleotides are TGTGCCAGCAGCAAAGAATCAGTGGGGGGGCGGGTGAGGGGCGGGCAGCCCCAGCATTTT. Translating gives CASSKESVGGRVRGGQPQHF.

J is TRBJ1-1 and V is TRBV27; D remains ambiguous. V shed 7 bases and J shed 1 base, with 22 bases lying between them. Germline V gives CDR1 MNHEY, CDR2 SMNVEV (reference sequence). The CDR3 covers 17 residues. CDR3 bases: TGTGCCAGCACCAAAGGAGGTTTGAGAGGGTCGAACACTGAAGCTTTCTTT. It is translated as CASTKGGLRGSNTEAFF.

The chain couples TRBV30 to TRBJ1-3; 7 nucleotides match TRBD1. The germline CDR1 and CDR2 sequences are GTSNPN and SVGIG (reference sequence). V lost 1 base and J lost 1; bases outside the gene matches: 10. The CDR3 runs to 17 residues. CDR3 in DNA: TGTGCCTGGAGTGAAGCGACAGGGTTTCTTTCTGGAAACACCATATATTTT. It encodes CAWSEATGFLSGNTIYF.

The chain couples TRBV29-1 to TRBJ2-1; D perhaps matches TRBD1 (5 bases). The length of the CDR3 is 17 residues. From germline, CDR1 is SQVTM and CDR2 ANQGSEA. V lost 2 bases to trimming and J lost 5 bases, with 22 bases between them. The CDR3 DNA reads TGCAGCGTTGAAACGGTCAGGGTCTTTTATGCTGACAATGAGCAGTTCTTC. It yields the protein CSVETVRVFYADNEQFF.

The chain is built from TRBV6-1 and TRBJ1-1; the D gene is possibly TRBD1 (5 bases). V gave up 0 bases and J gave up 3 bases, with 8 bases separating them. Per germline, CDR1 MNHNS and CDR2 SASEGT. The CDR3 is 14 amino acids. The CDR3 protein is CASSEAPGDTEAFF. The CDR3 nucleotides read TGTGCCAGCAGTGAAGCGCCGGGGGACACTGAAGCTTTCTTT.

This clone has just one count. This chain joins TRBV6-1 and TRBJ1-5; D may be TRBD1 (5 bases). The germline V and J ends were trimmed by 2 bases and 6 bases, with 11 bases remaining between them. CDR1 is MNHNS and CDR2 is SASEGT in the germline V gene. This CDR3 contains 14 residues. The CDR3 here is CASSELRGIQPQHF. CDR3 nucleotide sequence: TGTGCCAGCAGTGAATTAAGGGGAATTCAGCCCCAGCATTTT.

The chain joins TRBV27 to TRBJ2-1; perhaps TRBD2 as D (5 bases). The V end lost 6 bases, the J end lost 9 bases, and 21 bases lay between the germline ends. Germline values: CDR1 MNHEY, CDR2 SMNVEV (reference sequence). The length of the CDR3 is 15 residues. The CDR3 sequence: CASRPSTDYLFEQFF. In nucleotides, the CDR3 is TGTGCCAGCAGGCCCTCGACTGACTACCTTTTTGAGCAGTTCTTC.

This clone was found once. The V and J genes are TRBV4-1 and TRBJ2-7; 11 bases match TRBD1. This CDR3 spans 15 amino acids. Unmatched junction bases numbered 2, after V lost 4 bases and J lost 0 bases. Germline V gene data show CDR1 as MGHRA and CDR2 as YSYEKL. In DNA, the CDR3 is TGCGCCAGCAGCCCCGGACAGGGGGCCTCCTACGAGCAGTACTTC. Translating gives CASSPGQGASYEQYF.

The rearrangement uses TRBV6-1 and TRBJ1-6; D is undetermined. Per the germline V gene, CDR1 is MNHNS and CDR2 is SASEGT. The V gene lost 7 bases and the J gene lost 4 bases, with 11 bases spanning the gap. The CDR3 has 14 residues. The CDR3 region has the DNA TGTGCCAGCACTGGCGGGTCTTATAATTCACCCCTCCACTTT. Its translation is CASTGGSYNSPLHF.

V and J are TRBV6-5 and TRBJ2-1; 8 nucleotides agree with TRBD1. The CDR3 length is 15 residues. J was trimmed by 4 bases and V by 5 bases; bases with no gene match: 7. CDR1 and CDR2 (germline): MNHEY, SVGAGI. CDR3 residues: CASSKDRGPYNEQFF. DNA for the CDR3: TGTGCCAGCAGTAAAGACAGGGGACCATACAATGAGCAGTTCTTC.

The V call is TRBV4-1, the J call TRBJ2-2; TRBD2 aligns across 7 bases. From germline, CDR1 is MGHRA and CDR2 YSYEKL. The J segment lost 4 bases and the V segment lost 1 base, leaving 6 bases of the junction unmatched. There are 16 residues in the CDR3. CDR3 in amino acids: CASSQVGLAVTGELFF. CDR3 coding DNA: TGCGCCAGCAGCCAAGTTGGTCTAGCGGTCACCGGGGAGCTGTTTTTT.

V and J are TRBV5-5 and TRBJ1-5; D gene ambiguous. Deletions cut 1 base from V and 0 bases from J, with 8 bases between. The CDR3 length is 15 residues. The germline gives CDR1 SGHKS, CDR2 YYEKEE (reference sequence). CDR3 amino acids: CASSLPGNSNQPQHF. CDR3 DNA sequence: TGTGCCAGCAGCTTGCCGGGTAATAGCAATCAGCCCCAGCATTTT.

The rearrangement links TRBV6-5 to TRBJ2-7; TRBD2 aligns across 11 bases. V lost 6 bases and J lost 7; bases outside the gene matches: 5. This CDR3 is built from 13 residues. Germline CDR1 is MNHEY and CDR2 is SVGAGI. CDR3 DNA: TGTGCCAGCAGCCCTAGCGGGAGGAGGGAGCAGTACTTC. Translation gives CASSPSGRREQYF.